The 13 T cell receptor beta chains in this list originate from one sample, sequenced in a study of cytomegalovirus exposure and HLA in healthy donors (TCRdb year 2017). Library prep was done by the immunoSEQ multiplex PCR assay. The multiplex PCR relied on a mix of 60 forward primers for TCR Vbeta segments and 13 reverse primers for TCR Jbeta segments. Sourced from immuneACCESS, this table was stored by TCRdb with only in-frame sequences that have V and J called. A share of the clones is absent; for the studies checked, an unresolved V gene accounts for under half, and the remainder has no known explanation. A total of some 150,000 clones appear in this sample, around 75% of them only once. The ten largest clones represent about 6.5% of the sample. Input material: PBMCs. The receptors were sampled from a man between 25 and 39 years old in good health and CMV-seronegative.

The genes are TRBV28 and TRBJ1-2, with 7 bases that match TRBD1. Per germline, CDR1 MDHEN and CDR2 SYDVKM. The CDR3 totals 15 residues. The V gene end was trimmed by 5 bases and the J gene end by 0 bases; junction bases not matched to a gene: 6. CDR3 sequence: CASSTWTGANYGYTF. CDR3 coding DNA: TGTGCCAGCAGTACCTGGACAGGAGCTAACTATGGCTACACCTTC.

The chain combines TRBV27 with TRBJ2-7, with 9 bases that match TRBD2. This CDR3 has 13 amino acids. CDR1 and CDR2 from the germline V gene are MNHEY and SMNVEV (reference sequence). Trimming removed 8 bases from V and 1 base from J; junction bases left unmatched: 3. CDR3 nucleotide sequence: TGTGCCAGCGCTAGCGGGATGTCCTACGAGCAGTACTTC. Translation gives CASASGMSYEQYF.

V is TRBV5-1 and J is TRBJ2-3; 10 bases agree with TRBD2. The CDR3 totals 19 residues. Germline CDR1 SGHRS, CDR2 YFSETQ. After removal of 0 bases from V and 0 bases from J, the junction contained 10 bases not matched to a gene. The CDR3 is CASSLAEAGGLSSTDTQYF. CDR3 in DNA: TGCGCCAGCAGCTTGGCCGAAGCGGGAGGGTTGTCTAGCACAGATACGCAGTATTTT.

J is TRBJ1-3 and V is TRBV5-1; D gene unclear. Germline V gene data show CDR1 as SGHRS and CDR2 as YFSETQ. The V end was cut by 4 bases, the J end by 0 bases, with 11 bases between. The CDR3 is 15 amino acids. The CDR3 DNA reads TGCGCCAGCAGCCTGGACCTAACCTCTGGAAACACCATATATTTT. Encoded protein: CASSLDLTSGNTIYF.

V gene TRBV28 combines with J gene TRBJ1-5, with D possibly being TRBD1 (5 bases). Looked up from germline, CDR1 is MDHEN and CDR2 is SYDVKM. The CDR3 consists of 14 residues. Trimming removed 3 bases from V and 4 bases from J, with 10 bases in between. The CDR3 DNA reads TGTGCCAGCAGTTTGCCAGGGTCTAATCAGCCCCAGCATTTT. Its protein is CASSLPGSNQPQHF.

The chain employs TRBV18 and TRBJ2-7; a possible D gene is TRBD2 (5 bases). The J call is uncertain, as TRBJ2-1 better fits the DNA end. CDR3 length: 16 amino acids. Germline V gene sequence: CDR1 KGHSH, CDR2 LQKENI. This CDR3 reads CASSPRAGSSYNEQFF. The CDR3 DNA sequence: TGTGCCAGCTCACCGCGGGCGGGTAGCTCCTACAATGAGCAGTTCTTC.

The chain carries TRBV18 and TRBJ1-1, with D possibly being TRBD1 (5 bases). Germline V CDR1 and CDR2: KGHSH, LQKENI. The V end lost 2 bases, the J end lost 4 bases, and 11 bases lay between the germline ends. CDR3 size: 14 residues. In DNA form, the CDR3 reads TGTGCCAGCTCACCAATGGCAGGGCCCACTGAAGCTTTCTTT. Its translation: CASSPMAGPTEAFF.

J is TRBJ2-7 and V is TRBV27; 7 bases line up with TRBD2. J gave up 1 base and V 1 base, and 1 base lay outside the gene matches. The CDR3 has 14 amino acids. Germline assignment: CDR1 MNHEY and CDR2 SMNVEV (reference sequence). The CDR3 DNA is TGTGCCAGCAGTTTATTGGGGGGGTCCTACGAGCAGTACTTC. Its translation is CASSLLGGSYEQYF.

The gene calls are TRBV5-5 and TRBJ1-5; 10 nucleotides line up with TRBD1. Germline V gene data show CDR1 as SGHKS and CDR2 as YYEKEE (reference sequence). With V trimmed by 3 bases and J by 7 bases, 16 bases remained unmatched. The CDR3 sequence is 18 residues long. The CDR3 spells CASSSHQGSWTGGQPQHF. In DNA form, the CDR3 reads TGTGCCAGCAGCTCGCACCAGGGGTCTTGGACAGGGGGGCAGCCCCAGCATTTT.

The sample holds one count of this clone. V is TRBV2 and J is TRBJ2-1, with D possibly matching TRBD2 (6 bases). The CDR3 sequence is 14 residues long. CDR1 is SNHLY, CDR2 FYNNEI, per germline. Trimming left V 4 bases short and J 7 bases short, with 14 bases between. Here the CDR3 DNA reads TGTGCCAGCAGTGCCGGTACCGCGGGGAATGAGCAGTTCTTC. Protein sequence: CASSAGTAGNEQFF.

This clone came up a few times. The junction and the germline gene differ at one end; a read error may be behind it. The V and J genes are TRBV18 and TRBJ2-6; D is perhaps TRBD1 (6 bases). Germline CDR1 KGHSH, CDR2 LQKENI. There are 17 residues in the CDR3. Here the CDR3 reads CASSTQGPHSGANGLTF. DNA for the CDR3: TGTGCCAGCTCAACGCAGGGGCCCCACTCTGGGGCCAACGGCCTGACTTTC.

The V call is TRBV27, the J call TRBJ2-3; D unclear. Germline loops: CDR1 MNHEY, CDR2 SMNVEV (reference sequence). The CDR3 extends over 11 amino acids. The V and J ends lost 4 bases and 9 bases respectively, with 8 bases between them. DNA of the CDR3: TGTGCCAGCAGTTACGGGTCCACGCAGTATTTT. Amino acids: CASSYGSTQYF.

The chain combines TRBV21-1 with TRBJ1-2. TRBV21-1 is annotated as a pseudogene. CDR3 length: 14 residues. The CDR3 is CASSPRGGQDGYTF. CDR3 nucleotide sequence: TGTGCCAGCAGCCCTCGGGGGGGGCAGGATGGCTACACCTTC.